This T cell receptor beta chain was observed in a study of blood T cell repertoires in COVID-19. Looking at the study overall: Sources were T cells, B-cell-depleted T cells, or PBMCs; the material itself was cDNA or gDNA.

The CDR3 is 13 amino acids. V trimming: 7 bases; J trimming: 5 bases; junction bases outside the gene matches: 5. In germline, CDR1 is MNHEY, CDR2 SVGEGT. How the authors handled the data: For nucleated cells, counts were estimated from reference gene primer amplification. Some clones are missing from TCRdb's copy, which holds only in-frame ones; the method was immunoSEQ multiplex PCR. V, J and clone size reflect that table, while D and trimming were determined from the DNA. Of hundreds of thousands of clones listed, 65% to 85% are singletons. The material sequenced was peripheral blood. The TCR comes from a woman in her thirties with COVID-19, enrolled during active disease. The chain employs TRBV6-2 or TRBV6-3 and TRBJ2-3; 8 positions match TRBD1. As DNA, the CDR3 is TGTGCCAGCACCCCGGACAGGGAAGATACGCAGTATTTT. The encoded protein is CASTPDREDTQYF.